Listed below are T cell receptor beta chains from one sample, sequenced in a study of T cells in Graves' hyperthyroidism and ophthalmopathy. TCRdb ran MiXCR on the multiplex PCR reads and lists one entry per CDR3 protein. The data contain 550,000 to 650,000 distinct CDR3 sequences, about 15% of them seen just once; the ten biggest clones take up approximately 15%. The material sequenced was blood. Receptors were obtained from a woman between 40 and 50 years old with Graves' hyperthyroidism. Both conserved end residues are part of each CDR3. The order of the fields is J gene, clone size, D gene, V gene, CDR3 DNA, CDR3 protein. A D gene is named only where the DNA matches it firmly. Some rows mark clone size as missing; the rest say once, few, many or name a class of expanded clone.

j_call: TRBJ2-5
clone_size: .
d_call: TRBD2
v_call: TRBV5-5
cdr3_nt: TGTGCCAGCAGCCCGAATCGACTAGCGGGAGGGCAAGAGACCCAGTACTTC
cdr3_aa: CASSPNRLAGGQETQYF

j_call: TRBJ1-2
clone_size: .
d_call: TRBD1
v_call: TRBV10-2
cdr3_nt: TGCGCCAGCAGGGATGACAGGGGGCGCGTCTATGGCTACACCTTC
cdr3_aa: CASRDDRGRVYGYTF

j_call: TRBJ1-6
clone_size: few
d_call: .
v_call: TRBV19
cdr3_nt: TGTGCCAGTAGACACCGACAAATTATGGATAATTCACCCCTCCACTTT
cdr3_aa: CASRHRQIMDNSPLHF

j_call: TRBJ1-4
clone_size: .
d_call: .
v_call: TRBV4-1
cdr3_nt: TGCGCCAGCAGCCAAGTCACCGCGCTTAATGAAAAACTGTTTTTT
cdr3_aa: CASSQVTALNEKLFF

j_call: TRBJ1-5
clone_size: .
d_call: .
v_call: TRBV10-1
cdr3_nt: TGCGCCAGCAGTGTAAGACAGCCCCAGCATTTT
cdr3_aa: CASSVRQPQHF

j_call: TRBJ2-5
clone_size: many
d_call: .
v_call: TRBV28
cdr3_nt: TGTGCCAGCAGTTTGAAGAGGGGTTTGGAGTACTTC
cdr3_aa: CASSLKRGLEYF

j_call: TRBJ2-3
clone_size: many
d_call: .
v_call: TRBV2
cdr3_nt: TGTGCCAGCAGACCCAGGGTAACCACAGATACGCAGTATTTT
cdr3_aa: CASRPRVTTDTQYF

j_call: TRBJ2-3
clone_size: .
d_call: TRBD1
v_call: TRBV5-4
cdr3_nt: TGTGCCAGCAGCTTCAGGGTGGATTGGACAGGGTTGACAGATACGCAGTATTTT
cdr3_aa: CASSFRVDWTGLTDTQYF

j_call: TRBJ2-1
clone_size: many
d_call: TRBD1
v_call: TRBV7-6
cdr3_nt: TGTGCCAGCAGCTCATCCGGGACAGGGTACCCCTACAATGAGCAGTTCTTC
cdr3_aa: CASSSSGTGYPYNEQFF

j_call: TRBJ2-3
clone_size: many
d_call: .
v_call: TRBV28
cdr3_nt: TGTGCCAGCAGCTGGGGGAAGGTGCTCACAGATACGCAGTATTTT
cdr3_aa: CASSWGKVLTDTQYF

j_call: TRBJ2-3
clone_size: many
d_call: TRBD2
v_call: TRBV3-1
cdr3_nt: TGTGCCAGCAGCCAAGAGCCCCAGACTAGCGGGAGGGCAACAGATACGCAGTATTTT
cdr3_aa: CASSQEPQTSGRATDTQYF

j_call: TRBJ2-7
clone_size: once
d_call: .
v_call: TRBV11-2
cdr3_nt: TGTGCCAGCAGCCATACCCCTGCTTGGGGAAACTCCTCATCCTCCTACGAGCAGTACTTC
cdr3_aa: CASSHTPAWGNSSSSYEQYF

j_call: TRBJ2-1
clone_size: many
d_call: TRBD2
v_call: TRBV27
cdr3_nt: TGTGCCAGCAGTTTAGGCGGTATAGCGGGAGAAGCTGAGCAGTTCTTC
cdr3_aa: CASSLGGIAGEAEQFF

j_call: TRBJ2-3
clone_size: many
d_call: TRBD1
v_call: TRBV24-1
cdr3_nt: TGTGCCACCAGTGATGAGACAGGGGGAGCAGATACGCAGTATTTT
cdr3_aa: CATSDETGGADTQYF

j_call: TRBJ1-1
clone_size: many
d_call: .
v_call: TRBV11-2
cdr3_nt: TGTGCCAGCAGCTTACCGCGAACACTGAACACTGAAGCTTTCTTT
cdr3_aa: CASSLPRTLNTEAFF

j_call: TRBJ1-4
clone_size: .
d_call: TRBD1
v_call: TRBV5-1
cdr3_nt: TGCGCCAGCAGCTTAGCCGGGACAGTGGGTGAAAAACTGTTTTTT
cdr3_aa: CASSLAGTVGEKLFF

j_call: TRBJ2-7
clone_size: many
d_call: .
v_call: TRBV20-1
cdr3_nt: TGCAGTGCTCCTGATCCGGGACAGGGCGGGAGGGAGCAGTACTTC
cdr3_aa: CSAPDPGQGGREQYF

j_call: TRBJ1-1
clone_size: many
d_call: .
v_call: TRBV20-1
cdr3_nt: TGCAGTGCTCCGACAGCCTCCAAGAGCACTGAAGCTTTCTTT
cdr3_aa: CSAPTASKSTEAFF

j_call: TRBJ1-2
clone_size: many
d_call: .
v_call: TRBV28
cdr3_nt: TGTGCCAGCAGCCGGGAGGCAGCTAACTATGGCTACACCTTC
cdr3_aa: CASSREAANYGYTF

j_call: TRBJ1-1
clone_size: many
d_call: .
v_call: TRBV9
cdr3_nt: TGTGCCAGCAGCGTCGACGGGGGCAACACTGAAGCTTTCTTT
cdr3_aa: CASSVDGGNTEAFF

j_call: TRBJ2-5
clone_size: .
d_call: TRBD1
v_call: TRBV3-1
cdr3_nt: TGTGCCAGCACCCTGGGACAGGGGCATAGGGAGACCCAGTACTTC
cdr3_aa: CASTLGQGHRETQYF

j_call: TRBJ2-3
clone_size: many
d_call: .
v_call: TRBV5-1
cdr3_nt: TGCGCCAGCAGTTCGGCCAAGCTTGGGAGCACAGATACGCAGTATTTT
cdr3_aa: CASSSAKLGSTDTQYF

j_call: TRBJ2-7
clone_size: .
d_call: TRBD2
v_call: TRBV6-5
cdr3_nt: TGTGCCAGCAGTTACTCAGCGGGAGGATCCTACGAGCAGTACTTC
cdr3_aa: CASSYSAGGSYEQYF

j_call: TRBJ1-2
clone_size: many
d_call: .
v_call: TRBV11-2
cdr3_nt: TGTGCCAGCAGCTCGGAGGGATGGGCCCACTATGGCTACACCTTC
cdr3_aa: CASSSEGWAHYGYTF

j_call: TRBJ1-3
clone_size: many
d_call: .
v_call: TRBV20-1
cdr3_nt: TGCAGTGCTATCCCCAGTGTACAGGCCCCGGATGGAAACACCATATATTTT
cdr3_aa: CSAIPSVQAPDGNTIYF

j_call: TRBJ1-1
clone_size: many
d_call: .
v_call: TRBV4-1
cdr3_nt: TGCGCCAGCAGCCAAGGAACACAGGGGAACACTGAAGCTTTCTTT
cdr3_aa: CASSQGTQGNTEAFF

j_call: TRBJ2-7
clone_size: few
d_call: .
v_call: TRBV14
cdr3_nt: TGTGCCAGCAGCGCCCAACAGGACTTCGCGGTGGAGCAGTACTTC
cdr3_aa: CASSAQQDFAVEQYF

j_call: TRBJ2-4
clone_size: many
d_call: .
v_call: TRBV10-2
cdr3_nt: TGCGGATGGGGAGGGGGCGAAAACATTCAGTACTTC
cdr3_aa: CGWGGGENIQYF

j_call: TRBJ1-1
clone_size: many
d_call: .
v_call: TRBV5-1
cdr3_nt: TGCGCCAGCAGCTTGGCGGGCAGAGTGAACACTGAAGCTTTCTTT
cdr3_aa: CASSLAGRVNTEAFF

j_call: TRBJ2-1
clone_size: few
d_call: .
v_call: TRBV19
cdr3_nt: TGTGCCAGTAGTATAATGGAGAGGTCCTACAATGAGCAGTTCTTC
cdr3_aa: CASSIMERSYNEQFF

j_call: TRBJ2-7
clone_size: many
d_call: .
v_call: TRBV27
cdr3_nt: TGTGCCAGCAGTTTTGGGGGGATACGGTCCTACGAGCAGTACTTC
cdr3_aa: CASSFGGIRSYEQYF

j_call: TRBJ2-2
clone_size: many
d_call: TRBD2
v_call: TRBV12-3/TRBV12-4
cdr3_nt: TGTGCCAGCGGGGGACTAGCGGTCACCGGGGAGCTGTTTTTT
cdr3_aa: CASGGLAVTGELFF

j_call: TRBJ2-1
clone_size: many
d_call: TRBD2
v_call: TRBV10-3
cdr3_nt: TGTGCCATCAGTGAGAGGACTAGCGGGAGGAACTACAATGAGCAGTTCTTC
cdr3_aa: CAISERTSGRNYNEQFF

j_call: TRBJ2-5
clone_size: many
d_call: .
v_call: TRBV3-1
cdr3_nt: TGTGCCAGCAGCCAAGGATCCGGGCTGTACCAAGAGACCCAGTACTTC
cdr3_aa: CASSQGSGLYQETQYF

j_call: TRBJ2-7
clone_size: many
d_call: .
v_call: TRBV10-2
cdr3_nt: TGCGCCAGCAGTGGGACTAACGAATACGAGCAGTACTTC
cdr3_aa: CASSGTNEYEQYF

j_call: TRBJ2-7
clone_size: many
d_call: TRBD2
v_call: TRBV20-1
cdr3_nt: TGCAGTGCTAGTGGGACTAGCGGGAAGGACTCCTACGAGCAGTACTTC
cdr3_aa: CSASGTSGKDSYEQYF

j_call: TRBJ1-2
clone_size: once
d_call: .
v_call: TRBV10-3
cdr3_nt: TGTGCCATCACTGACCTCAGGACGGGCTACACCTTC
cdr3_aa: CAITDLRTGYTF

j_call: TRBJ2-1
clone_size: many
d_call: TRBD2
v_call: TRBV30
cdr3_nt: TGTGCCTGGGGTGGAAGGGGCGGGGGTAGCTCCTACAATGAGCAGTTCTTC
cdr3_aa: CAWGGRGGGSSYNEQFF

j_call: TRBJ1-1
clone_size: many
d_call: .
v_call: TRBV29-1
cdr3_nt: TGCAGCGTTGGATTAAGAACGATGAAGACTGAAGCTTTCTTT
cdr3_aa: CSVGLRTMKTEAFF

j_call: TRBJ2-3
clone_size: .
d_call: TRBD2
v_call: TRBV27
cdr3_nt: TGTGCCAGCAGTTTTTGGAGCGGGAGGAGCACAGATACGCAGTATTTT
cdr3_aa: CASSFWSGRSTDTQYF

j_call: TRBJ1-1
clone_size: many
d_call: .
v_call: TRBV28
cdr3_nt: TGTGCCAGCAGTTCCAGGCGGGGCGGGAGGGACACTGAAGCTTTCTTT
cdr3_aa: CASSSRRGGRDTEAFF

j_call: TRBJ1-2
clone_size: few
d_call: .
v_call: TRBV27
cdr3_nt: TGTGCCAGCAGTCCCGCTCACACAGGGAGGGTCTATGGCTACACCTTC
cdr3_aa: CASSPAHTGRVYGYTF

j_call: TRBJ1-5
clone_size: .
d_call: .
v_call: TRBV3-1
cdr3_nt: TGTGCCAGCAGCCATTTGGGGGCTCAGCCCCAGCATTTT
cdr3_aa: CASSHLGAQPQHF

j_call: TRBJ2-3
clone_size: .
d_call: TRBD2
v_call: TRBV7-2
cdr3_nt: TGTGCCAGCAGCCCCGGACTAGCGGGTGCTAGCACAGATACGCAGTATTTT
cdr3_aa: CASSPGLAGASTDTQYF

j_call: TRBJ2-2
clone_size: many
d_call: .
v_call: TRBV7-8
cdr3_nt: TGTGCCAGCACCGGACTGAACACCGGGGAGCTGTTTTTT
cdr3_aa: CASTGLNTGELFF

j_call: TRBJ2-7
clone_size: many
d_call: .
v_call: TRBV10-3
cdr3_nt: TGTGCCATCAGTGCACAGGGTAACGAGCAGTACTTC
cdr3_aa: CAISAQGNEQYF

j_call: TRBJ1-2
clone_size: few
d_call: .
v_call: TRBV7-2
cdr3_nt: TGTGCCAGCAGCTTAGTTAACACCGACTATGGCTACACCTTC
cdr3_aa: CASSLVNTDYGYTF

j_call: TRBJ2-5
clone_size: many
d_call: .
v_call: TRBV12-3/TRBV12-4
cdr3_nt: TGTGCCAGCAGTTTAAACGGAATGTACCAAGAGACCCAGTACTTC
cdr3_aa: CASSLNGMYQETQYF

j_call: TRBJ2-1
clone_size: many
d_call: .
v_call: TRBV14
cdr3_nt: TGTGCCAGCAGCCAAGATTATAGGGAAAGGAAGTCCTACAATGAGCAGTTCTTC
cdr3_aa: CASSQDYRERKSYNEQFF

j_call: TRBJ1-1
clone_size: many
d_call: TRBD1
v_call: TRBV20-1
cdr3_nt: TGCAGTGCTAGTCCCACAGGGGCCTACACTGAAGCTTTCTTT
cdr3_aa: CSASPTGAYTEAFF